These T cell receptor beta chains were read from a single sample in a study of blood T cells in healthy people across ages. TCRdb ran MiXCR on the 5' RACE reads and lists one entry per CDR3 protein. The top ten clones hold roughly 34% of a sample with fewer than 800,000 distinct CDR3 sequences, around 49% of them seen once. Sequences were obtained from blood. These receptors originate from a woman in her fifties or sixties in good health. The CDR3 runs from the conserved cysteine through the conserved F or W.

J: TRBJ2-1
V: TRBV3-1
CDR3: CASSLRGAEQFF

J: -
V: TRBV20-1
CDR3: CSAREAGGYSYNEQYF

J: TRBJ2-3
V: TRBV7-3
CDR3: CASSLHLDTQYF

J: TRBJ2-1
V: TRBV15
CDR3: CATATAGRYNEQFF

J: TRBJ2-5
V: TRBV29-1
CDR3: CSVEVQRYRETQYF

J: TRBJ2-7
V: TRBV5-1
CDR3: CASSKGQGAGGYEQYF

J: TRBJ2-1
V: TRBV5-1
CDR3: CASSPGASGSSYNEQFF

J: TRBJ2-3
V: TRBV5-1
CDR3: CASSSPKGGITDTQYF

J: TRBJ2-1
V: TRBV20-1
CDR3: CSAPRAGEYNEQFF

J: TRBJ1-1
V: TRBV3-1
CDR3: CASSQPGLETEAFF

J: TRBJ2-1
V: TRBV4-3
CDR3: CASSGRSTGEQFF

J: TRBJ2-5
V: TRBV20-1
CDR3: CSARLAGVQETQYF

J: TRBJ1-2
V: TRBV20-1
CDR3: CSGDTGGGGYTF

J: TRBJ2-7
V: TRBV20-1
CDR3: CSARDRVAGAREQYF

J: TRBJ1-2
V: TRBV7-9
CDR3: CASSLSLSGRGYGYTF

J: TRBJ2-1
V: TRBV5-5
CDR3: CASSFGGLAGGEQFF

J: TRBJ1-2
V: TRBV20-1
CDR3: CSARDPESGEPNYGYTF

J: TRBJ2-7
V: TRBV28
CDR3: CASSPTDRGYEQYF

J: TRBJ1-2
V: TRBV5-1
CDR3: CASSRKTNQGEAYGYTF

J: TRBJ1-2
V: TRBV6-5
CDR3: CASSYQTAAGYTF

J: TRBJ1-1
V: TRBV28
CDR3: CASSLEKVGQGHTEAFF

J: TRBJ2-7
V: TRBV2
CDR3: CASSPTRSQEEYF

J: TRBJ1-2
V: TRBV7-9
CDR3: CASNQGQDGYTF

J: TRBJ1-2
V: TRBV19
CDR3: CASSPLGQRNFYGYTF

J: TRBJ2-5
V: TRBV29-1
CDR3: CSVLGVETQYF

J: TRBJ2-1
V: TRBV5-1
CDR3: CASSLAGGRAYNEQFF

J: TRBJ1-5
V: TRBV29-1
CDR3: CSVDRGQGQPQHF

J: TRBJ1-4
V: TRBV20-1
CDR3: CSARPVGHEKLFF

J: -
V: TRBV15
CDR3: CATSRGAGGIETQYF

J: TRBJ2-5
V: TRBV10-3
CDR3: CAIRPGLAGVNEQYF